A single sample gave rise to the 22 T cell receptor beta chains below, sequenced in a study of T cells in Graves' hyperthyroidism and ophthalmopathy. Amplification targeted TCR beta CDR3 regions from RNA transcripts. The HTBI set primed first-round TCR CDR3 RT-PCR. TCRdb re-derived calls from the multiplex PCR reads in MiXCR, one entry per CDR3 protein. The data show around 300,000 distinct CDR3 sequences, roughly an eighth seen once. The sequenced material came from blood. These TCRs come from a woman aged 40 to 50 with Graves' ophthalmopathy.

This clonotype was seen repeatedly, ten times or more. V and J are TRBV11-2 and TRBJ2-1; D is uncertain. Germline V gene lookup returns CDR1 SGHAT and CDR2 FQNNGV. This CDR3 is built from 16 residues. V was clipped by 2 bases and J by 4 bases, with 15 bases between them. The CDR3 DNA follows: TGTGCCAGCAGCTTACCAGATCCTCCGAAGTACAATGAGCAGTTCTTC. It encodes CASSLPDPPKYNEQFF.

This clonotype was picked up many times. This chain joins TRBV18 and TRBJ2-5; D not certain. Trimming stripped 2 bases from V and 2 bases from J, with 6 bases between. The CDR3 contains 13 residues. CDR1 is KGHSH, CDR2 LQKENI, per germline. CDR3 region: CASSPSSQETQYF. The CDR3 DNA is TGTGCCAGCTCACCAAGCAGTCAAGAGACCCAGTACTTC.

This clonotype was seen at least ten times. The J gene is TRBJ2-3, the V gene TRBV12-3 or TRBV12-4, with a weak D call TRBD2 (5 bases). V lost 3 bases and J 6 bases, leaving 13 bases between the germline ends. CDR3 length: 14 amino acids. The CDR3: CASSFDLATDTQYF. In nucleotides, the CDR3 is TGTGCCAGCAGTTTCGACCTAGCAACGGATACGCAGTATTTT.

This chain uses TRBV5-6 with TRBJ2-5; a weak D match, TRBD2 (5 bases). The CDR3 contains 13 residues. V lost 3 bases and J lost 5, with 11 bases in between. Per the germline V gene, CDR1 is SGHDT and CDR2 is YYEEEE. CDR3 in DNA: TGTGCCAGCAGCTACGATGGGGAGGAGACCCAGTACTTC. Translated, it gives CASSYDGEETQYF.

The table lists this clonotype with many counts. The V gene is TRBV5-1, the J gene TRBJ1-1; TRBD1 is a possible D gene (5 bases). The germline V gene has CDR1 SGHRS and CDR2 YFSETQ. V was trimmed by 4 bases and J by 8 bases, leaving 15 bases between them. The CDR3 totals 13 residues. The CDR3 sequence is CASSRGPPGEAFF. The CDR3 nucleotides read TGCGCCAGCAGCCGGGGCCCACCCGGCGAAGCTTTCTTT.

This clonotype was observed a handful of times. The chain has TRBV7-2 and TRBJ2-1; tentatively, D is TRBD1 (6 bases). This CDR3 contains 12 residues. The V gene's germline CDR1 is SGHTA and CDR2 FQGNSA. V dropped 4 bases and J dropped 14 bases, with 15 bases sitting between them. The CDR3 DNA is TGTGCCAGCAGCTCACGACTGGGACAAAAGTTCTTC. Amino acid sequence: CASSSRLGQKFF.

This clonotype has at least ten counts. CDR3 bases: TGCAGTGCTTCCCCGGGACAGGGTACCTACAATGAGCAGTTCTTC. Amino acids: CSASPGQGTYNEQFF. This chain connects TRBV20-1 to TRBJ2-1, with TRBD1 identical over 9 bases. The CDR3 consists of 15 residues. J gave up 2 bases and V 5 bases, and 7 bases lay outside the gene matches. Germline CDR1 and CDR2: DFQATT and SNEGSKA (reference sequence).

This clonotype has at least ten counts. The chain employs TRBV12-3 or TRBV12-4 and TRBJ1-4; the match to TRBD1 covers 9 bases. V shed 6 bases, J shed 4 bases, and the junction held 3 bases outside the gene matches. The CDR3 consists of 14 residues. The CDR3, as DNA: TGTGCCAGCAGCCCGGGACAGGGTAATGAAAAACTGTTTTTT. Encoded protein: CASSPGQGNEKLFF.

This clonotype occurred many times. The J gene is TRBJ2-5, the V gene TRBV12-3 or TRBV12-4, with 12 positions matching TRBD2. The CDR3 runs 17 residues. J lost 7 bases, V lost 4 bases, and 13 bases had no gene match. The CDR3 reads CASSSGTSGFLGLTQYF. CDR3 DNA sequence: TGTGCCAGCAGTTCCGGGACTAGCGGGTTCCTCGGGTTGACCCAGTACTTC.

This clonotype occurred many times. The chain joins TRBV28 to TRBJ1-1; D is possibly TRBD1 (5 bases). The CDR3 loop spans 13 amino acids. V lost 6 bases and J lost 1, with 9 bases in between. Germline loops: CDR1 MDHEN, CDR2 SYDVKM. The DNA of the CDR3 is TGTGCCAGCAGAGGGCAGGGGAACACTGAAGCTTTCTTT. Its translation is CASRGQGNTEAFF.

This clonotype was seen ten or more times. The rearrangement joins TRBV20-1 to TRBJ2-7; TRBD2 matches at 7 bases. The CDR3 length is 13 residues. Germline V gene sequence: CDR1 DFQATT, CDR2 SNEGSKA (reference sequence). The trim removed 3 bases at V and 3 bases at J, leaving 5 bases unmatched. CDR3 amino acids: CSASPTGGYEQYF. The DNA of the CDR3 is TGCAGTGCTAGCCCAACGGGGGGCTACGAGCAGTACTTC.

This clonotype came up many times. The chain carries TRBV20-1 and TRBJ1-2; D remains unclear. CDR3 length equals 13 residues. Per germline, CDR1 DFQATT and CDR2 SNEGSKA (reference sequence). V lost 8 bases and J lost 3, with 16 bases in between. CDR3 protein: CSTKFPDYYGYTF. In DNA, the CDR3 is TGCAGTACTAAGTTTCCTGACTACTATGGCTACACCTTC.

This clonotype has ten or more counts. A read error may be the cause here, since a much bigger clone is one base away. The V and J genes are TRBV7-6 and TRBJ2-5, with TRBD1 matching over 10 bases. The CDR3 length is 15 residues. The germline V gene encodes CDR1 SGHVS and CDR2 FNYEAQ. The CDR3 here is CASSTGQGKQGTQYF. The CDR3 region has the DNA TGTGCCAGCAGCACGGGACAGGGGAAACAAGGGACCCAGTACTTC.

The chain recombines TRBV4-1 with TRBJ2-7; 9 nucleotides agree with TRBD2. V lost 1 base, J lost 0 bases, and 10 bases stayed unmatched. CDR1 is MGHRA, CDR2 YSYEKL, per germline. This CDR3 spans 18 amino acids. CDR3 amino acids: CASSQGLGRGLASYEQYF. CDR3 nucleotides: TGCGCCAGCAGCCAAGGTTTGGGTAGGGGACTAGCCTCCTACGAGCAGTACTTC.

The sample holds many counts of this clonotype. J is TRBJ2-7 and V is TRBV7-9; 7 bases are a match to TRBD1. Looked up from germline, CDR1 is SEHNR and CDR2 is FQNEAQ (reference sequence). V shed 5 bases, J shed 2 bases, and the junction held 6 bases outside the gene matches. The CDR3 extends over 14 amino acids. The CDR3 coding sequence is TGTGCCAGCAGCCCGCCGGGACAGACCTACGAGCAGTACTTC. Encoded protein: CASSPPGQTYEQYF.

The chain links TRBV6-5 to TRBJ2-7; 9 bases map to TRBD1. The germline gives CDR1 MNHEY, CDR2 SVGAGI. The CDR3 is made up of 16 amino acids. With V trimmed by 0 bases and J by 0 bases, 3 bases remained unmatched. As DNA, the CDR3 is TGTGCCAGCAGTTACTCAGGGACAGGGTTCTCCTACGAGCAGTACTTC. It specifies CASSYSGTGFSYEQYF.

This clonotype was detected only a few times. The chain uses TRBV3-1 and TRBJ2-1; D assignment may be TRBD1 or TRBD2 (5 bases each). Per germline, CDR1 LGHDT and CDR2 YNNKEL (reference sequence). Trimming removed 0 bases at V and 0 bases at J, with 15 bases between. This CDR3 has 18 residues. The CDR3 nucleotides are TGTGCCAGCAGCCAAGATCTCGGGGCGCCTGGCTCCTACAATGAGCAGTTCTTC. This gives the protein CASSQDLGAPGSYNEQFF.

This clonotype was counted only a few times. The gene calls are TRBV28 and TRBJ2-2; D is possibly TRBD1 or TRBD2 (5 bases each). The CDR3 covers 14 residues. V lost 10 bases to trimming and J lost 7 bases, with 19 bases between them. Germline V gene data show CDR1 as MDHEN and CDR2 as SYDVKM. CDR3 in amino acids: CATFLGARVGELFF. In DNA, the CDR3 is TGTGCCACCTTCCTCGGGGCCCGGGTCGGGGAGCTGTTTTTT.

The gene calls are TRBV24-1 and TRBJ2-3, with a tentative D call TRBD2 (5 bases). Germline CDR1 reads KGHDR; CDR2 reads SFDVKD. V lost 5 bases, J lost 13 bases, and 24 bases lay in between. The CDR3 spans 15 residues. The CDR3 is CATSGPDSFPPFKYF. CDR3 sequence (DNA): TGTGCCACCAGTGGTCCGGACTCGTTCCCCCCCTTCAAGTATTTT.

This clonotype was found many times. The chain joins TRBV28 to TRBJ2-7, with TRBD2 matching over 10 bases. The length of the CDR3 is 16 residues. Germline CDR1 and CDR2: MDHEN and SYDVKM. J gave up 7 bases and V 10 bases, and 19 bases lay outside the gene matches. CDR3 coding DNA: TGTGCCACGCGAGCCCTCGAGGCTAGCGGGAGTCGAGAGCAGTACTTC. Residues: CATRALEASGSREQYF. Filled out from reference TRBV28 and TRBJ2-7, the complete variable domain reads DVKVTQSSRYLVKRTGEKVFLECVQDMDHENMFWYRQDPGLGLRLIYFSYDVKMKEKGDIPEGYSVSREKKERFSLILESASTNQTSMYLCATRALEASGSREQYFGPGTRLTVT.

This clonotype was seen a handful of times. The gene calls are TRBV2 and TRBJ2-4; D might be TRBD2 (7 bases). The germline gives CDR1 SNHLY, CDR2 FYNNEI. The CDR3 has 16 amino acids. Trimming removed 7 bases at V and 7 bases at J, with 23 bases between. CDR3 in DNA: TGTGCCAGCATTAGGCGCGGGGGCGGCCGCGCGAACATTCAGTACTTC. Residues: CASIRRGGGRANIQYF.

The chain recombines TRBV11-1 with TRBJ2-6; maybe TRBD2 (5 bases). The V end lost 6 bases, the J end lost 0 bases, and 18 bases lay between the germline ends. The germline CDR1 and CDR2 sequences are SGHAT and FQDESV (reference sequence). This CDR3 is built from 18 residues. The CDR3 region has the DNA TGTGCCAGCAGGGCCGTGAGGCGGGCCCGCTCTGGGGCCAACGTCCTGACTTTC. Residues: CASRAVRRARSGANVLTF.